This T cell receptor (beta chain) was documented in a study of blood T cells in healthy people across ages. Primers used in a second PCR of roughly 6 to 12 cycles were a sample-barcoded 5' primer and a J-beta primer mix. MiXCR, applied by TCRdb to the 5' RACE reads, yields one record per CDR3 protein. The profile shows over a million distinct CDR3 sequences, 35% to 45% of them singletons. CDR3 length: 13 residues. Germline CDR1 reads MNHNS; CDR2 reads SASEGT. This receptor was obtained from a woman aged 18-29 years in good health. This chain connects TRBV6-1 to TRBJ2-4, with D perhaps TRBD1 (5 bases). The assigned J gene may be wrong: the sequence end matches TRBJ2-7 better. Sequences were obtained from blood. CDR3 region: CASRESGPGEQYF. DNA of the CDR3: TGTGCCAGCAGAGAATCAGGGCCTGGCGAGCAGTACTTC.